This paragraph covers one T cell receptor (beta chain) sequence. The target antigen is unknown. A second PCR of roughly 7 to 11 cycles used a sample-barcoded 5' primer and a J-beta primer mix. A tag from a template-switch adaptor with 12 random nucleotides marked each cDNA molecule. TCRdb itself ran the 5' RACE reads through MiXCR, one entry per CDR3 protein. The sample has 600,000 to 800,000 distinct CDR3 sequences, roughly half seen once. These data are taken from a study of blood T cells in healthy people across ages. Turning to the study itself: About one barcoded beta molecule was captured per two T cells (by template switching). General observations from the study: As age increased, TCR beta diversity per million T cells fell in a roughly linear fashion.

V lost 7 bases, J lost 3 bases, and 3 bases stayed unmatched. The CDR3 is 12 residues long. Germline CDR1 reads SQVTM; CDR2 reads ANQGSEA. Each sample yielded at least 7 million isolated PBMCs. Sequenced: blood. This clonotype was sampled from a woman aged 80 or over in good health. The rearrangement links TRBV29-1 to TRBJ2-1; 7 nucleotides agree with TRBD1. CDR3 residues: CSEGTDYNEQFF. The CDR3 bases are TGCAGCGAGGGGACAGACTACAATGAGCAGTTCTTC.